This T cell receptor (beta chain) was recovered during a study of blood T cell repertoires in COVID-19. Produced via immunoSEQ multiplex PCR; TCRdb's table is partial and in-frame only. The table has 200,000 to 250,000 clones, roughly 84% seen once. The TCR comes from a woman in her twenties or thirties who had recovered from COVID-19. The specimen sequenced was peripheral blood.

The chain's CDR3 is CASSTRGGFSYGYTF. Here the CDR3 DNA reads TGTGCCAGCAGCACGCGGGGAGGGTTTAGCTATGGCTACACCTTC. V is TRBV9 and J is TRBJ1-2; D is unclear. V lost 4 bases to trimming and J lost 4 bases, with 17 bases between them. Germline CDR1 is SGDLS and CDR2 is YYNGEE. The CDR3 is 15 residues long.